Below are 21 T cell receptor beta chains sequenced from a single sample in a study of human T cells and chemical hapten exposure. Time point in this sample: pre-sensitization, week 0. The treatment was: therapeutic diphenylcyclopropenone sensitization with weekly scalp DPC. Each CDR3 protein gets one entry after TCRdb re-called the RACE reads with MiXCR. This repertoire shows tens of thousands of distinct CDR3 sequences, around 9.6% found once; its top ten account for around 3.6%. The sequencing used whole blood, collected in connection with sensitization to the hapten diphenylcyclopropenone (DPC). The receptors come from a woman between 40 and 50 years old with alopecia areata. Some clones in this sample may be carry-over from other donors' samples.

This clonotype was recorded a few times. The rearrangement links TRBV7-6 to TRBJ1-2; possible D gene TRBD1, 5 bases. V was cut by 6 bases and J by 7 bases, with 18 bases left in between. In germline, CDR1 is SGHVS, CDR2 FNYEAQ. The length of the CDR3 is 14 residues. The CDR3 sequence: CASSPIRGSGGYTF. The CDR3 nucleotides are TGTGCCAGCAGTCCAATCCGGGGGTCAGGTGGCTACACCTTC. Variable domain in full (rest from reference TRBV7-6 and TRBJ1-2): GAGVSQSPRYKVTKRGQDVALRCDPISGHVSLYWYRQALGQGPEFLTYFNYEAQQDKSGLPNDRFSAERPEGSISTLTIQRTEQRDSAMYRCASSPIRGSGGYTFGSGTRLTVV.

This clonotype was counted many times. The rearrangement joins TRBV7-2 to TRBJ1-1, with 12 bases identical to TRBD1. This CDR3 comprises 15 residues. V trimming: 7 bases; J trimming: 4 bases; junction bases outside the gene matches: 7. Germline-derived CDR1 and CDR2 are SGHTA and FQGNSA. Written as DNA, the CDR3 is TGTGCCAGCATACGGGACAGGGGGCGGACCACTGAAGCTTTCTTT. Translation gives CASIRDRGRTTEAFF.

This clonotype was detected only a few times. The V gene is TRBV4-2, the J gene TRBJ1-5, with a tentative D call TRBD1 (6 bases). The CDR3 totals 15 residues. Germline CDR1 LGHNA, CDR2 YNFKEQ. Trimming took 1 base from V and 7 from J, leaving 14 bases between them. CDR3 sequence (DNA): TGTGCCAGCAGCCAAGTGAAGGGGGAGGGGCAGCCCCAGCATTTT. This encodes CASSQVKGEGQPQHF.

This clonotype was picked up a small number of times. CDR3 region: CASSPPGVTEAFF. DNA for the CDR3: TGTGCCAGCAGCCCCCCCGGGGTCACTGAAGCTTTCTTT. This sequence joins TRBV7-2 and TRBJ1-1; D is unclear. The CDR3 is 13 residues long. CDR1 SGHTA and CDR2 FQGNSA come from the germline V gene. Trimming removed 5 bases from V and 4 bases from J, with 11 bases in between.

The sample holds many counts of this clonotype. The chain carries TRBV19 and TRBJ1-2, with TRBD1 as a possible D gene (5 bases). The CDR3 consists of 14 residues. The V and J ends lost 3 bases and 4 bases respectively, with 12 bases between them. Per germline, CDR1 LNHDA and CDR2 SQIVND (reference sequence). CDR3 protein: CASSILPGPYGYTF. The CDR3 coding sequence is TGTGCCAGTAGTATCTTACCGGGACCCTATGGCTACACCTTC.

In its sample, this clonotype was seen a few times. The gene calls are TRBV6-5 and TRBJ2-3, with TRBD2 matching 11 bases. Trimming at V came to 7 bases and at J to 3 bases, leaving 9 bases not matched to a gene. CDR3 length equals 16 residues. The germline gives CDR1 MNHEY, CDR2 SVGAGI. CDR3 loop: CASTKLAGEGTDTQYF. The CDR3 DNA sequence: TGTGCCAGCACCAAACTAGCGGGGGAAGGAACAGATACGCAGTATTTT.

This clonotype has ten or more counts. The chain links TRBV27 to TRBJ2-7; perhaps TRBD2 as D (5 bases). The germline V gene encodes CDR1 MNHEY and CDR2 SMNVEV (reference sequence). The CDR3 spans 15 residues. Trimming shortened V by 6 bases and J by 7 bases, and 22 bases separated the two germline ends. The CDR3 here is CASSPSAALLLEQYF. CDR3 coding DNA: TGTGCCAGCAGCCCATCAGCGGCCCTACTATTGGAGCAGTACTTC.

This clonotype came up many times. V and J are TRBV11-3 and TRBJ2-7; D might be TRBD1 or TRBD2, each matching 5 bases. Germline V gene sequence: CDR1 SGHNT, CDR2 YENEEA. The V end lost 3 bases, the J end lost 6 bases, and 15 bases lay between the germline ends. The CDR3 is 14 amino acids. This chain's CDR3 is CASSLGPPQSEQYF. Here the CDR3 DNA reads TGTGCCAGCAGCTTGGGACCCCCCCAAAGCGAGCAGTACTTC. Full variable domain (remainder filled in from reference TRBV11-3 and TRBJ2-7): EAGVVQSPRYKIIEKKQPVAFWCNPISGHNTLYWYLQNLGQGPELLIRYENEEAVDDSQLPKDRFSAERLKGVDSTLKIQPAELGDSAVYLCASSLGPPQSEQYFGPGTRLTVT.

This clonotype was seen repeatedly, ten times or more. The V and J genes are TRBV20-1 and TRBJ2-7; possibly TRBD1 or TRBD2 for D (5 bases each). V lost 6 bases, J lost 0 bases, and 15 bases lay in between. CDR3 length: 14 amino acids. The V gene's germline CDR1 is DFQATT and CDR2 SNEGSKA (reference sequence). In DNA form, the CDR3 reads TGCAGTGCCTGCCCCGGGACGGCCTCCTACGAGCAGTACTTC. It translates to CSACPGTASYEQYF.

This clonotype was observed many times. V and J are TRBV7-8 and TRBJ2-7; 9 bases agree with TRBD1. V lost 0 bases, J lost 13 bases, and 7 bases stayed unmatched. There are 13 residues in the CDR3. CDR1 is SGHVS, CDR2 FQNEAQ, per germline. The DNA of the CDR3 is TGTGCCAGCAGCTTAGCGCGGGACAGGGTGATTTACTTC. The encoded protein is CASSLARDRVIYF.

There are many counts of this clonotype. The CDR3 protein is CASSPTSGTDTQYF. The CDR3 nucleotides read TGTGCCAGCAGCCCGACTAGCGGCACAGATACGCAGTATTTT. This chain joins TRBV7-2 and TRBJ2-3, with 8 bases lining up with TRBD2. J was trimmed by 1 base and V by 5 bases; bases with no gene match: 2. CDR3 length: 14 residues. Germline CDR1 SGHTA, CDR2 FQGNSA.

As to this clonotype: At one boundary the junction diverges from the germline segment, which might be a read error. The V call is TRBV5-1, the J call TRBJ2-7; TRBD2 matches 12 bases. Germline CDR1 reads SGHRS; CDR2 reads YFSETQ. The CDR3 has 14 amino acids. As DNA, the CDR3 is TGCGTCAGCAGCTTGACTAGCGGGGGTTACGAGCAGTACTTC. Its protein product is CVSSLTSGGYEQYF.

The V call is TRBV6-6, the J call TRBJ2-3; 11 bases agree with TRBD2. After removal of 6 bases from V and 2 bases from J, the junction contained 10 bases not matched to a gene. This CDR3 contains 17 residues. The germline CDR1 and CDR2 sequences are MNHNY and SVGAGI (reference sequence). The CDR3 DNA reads TGTGCCAGCAGCTCAGCCGGGACTAGCGGAACCACAGATACGCAGTATTTT. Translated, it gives CASSSAGTSGTTDTQYF.

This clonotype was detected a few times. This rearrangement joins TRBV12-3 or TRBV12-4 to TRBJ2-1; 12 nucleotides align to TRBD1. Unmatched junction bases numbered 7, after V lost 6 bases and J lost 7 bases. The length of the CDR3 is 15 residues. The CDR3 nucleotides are TGTGCCAGCAGACGGGGACAGGGGGCAAGGAATGAGCAGTTCTTC. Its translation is CASRRGQGARNEQFF.

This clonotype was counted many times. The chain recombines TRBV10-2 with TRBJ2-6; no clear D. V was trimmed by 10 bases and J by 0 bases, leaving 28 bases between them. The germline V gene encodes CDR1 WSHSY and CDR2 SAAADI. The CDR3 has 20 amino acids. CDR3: CATGVPSWQDRYSGANVLTF. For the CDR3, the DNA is TGCGCCACAGGCGTGCCTTCTTGGCAGGATCGTTACTCTGGGGCCAACGTCCTGACTTTC.

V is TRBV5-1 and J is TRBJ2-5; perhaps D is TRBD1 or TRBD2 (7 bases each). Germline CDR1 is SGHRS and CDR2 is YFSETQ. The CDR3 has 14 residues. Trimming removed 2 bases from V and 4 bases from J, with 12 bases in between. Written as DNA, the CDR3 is TGCGCCAGCAGCTTAACAGGGGAGGGAGAGACCCAGTACTTC. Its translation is CASSLTGEGETQYF.

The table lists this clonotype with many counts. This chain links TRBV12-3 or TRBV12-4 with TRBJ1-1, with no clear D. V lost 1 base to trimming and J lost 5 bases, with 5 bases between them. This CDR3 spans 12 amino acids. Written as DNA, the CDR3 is TGTGCCAGCAGTTTAGGATCTACTGAAGCTTTCTTT. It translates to CASSLGSTEAFF.

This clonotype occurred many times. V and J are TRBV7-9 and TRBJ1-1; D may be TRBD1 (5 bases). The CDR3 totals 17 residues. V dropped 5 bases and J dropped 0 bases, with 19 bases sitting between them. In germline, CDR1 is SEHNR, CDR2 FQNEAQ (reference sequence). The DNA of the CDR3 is TGTGCCAGCAGCCCCTATGTGGTAGGGGTCATGAACACTGAAGCTTTCTTT. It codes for CASSPYVVGVMNTEAFF.

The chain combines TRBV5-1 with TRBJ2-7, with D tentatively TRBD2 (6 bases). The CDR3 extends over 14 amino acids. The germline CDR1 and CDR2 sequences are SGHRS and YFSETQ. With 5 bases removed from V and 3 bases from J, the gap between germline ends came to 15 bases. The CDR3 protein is CASRGGKANYEQYF. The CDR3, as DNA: TGCGCCAGCAGGGGGGGAAAGGCCAACTACGAGCAGTACTTC. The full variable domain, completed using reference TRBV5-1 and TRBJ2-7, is KAGVTQTPRYLIKTRGQQVTLSCSPISGHRSVSWYQQTPGQGLQFLFEYFSETQRNKGNFPGRFSGRQFSNSRSEMNVSTLELGDSALYLCASRGGKANYEQYFGPGTRLTVT.

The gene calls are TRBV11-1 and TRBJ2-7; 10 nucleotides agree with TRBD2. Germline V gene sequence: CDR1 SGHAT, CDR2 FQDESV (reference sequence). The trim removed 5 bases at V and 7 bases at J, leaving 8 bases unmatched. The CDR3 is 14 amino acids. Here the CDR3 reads CASSPGLASGEQYF. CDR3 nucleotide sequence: TGTGCCAGCAGCCCGGGACTAGCGTCTGGGGAGCAGTACTTC.

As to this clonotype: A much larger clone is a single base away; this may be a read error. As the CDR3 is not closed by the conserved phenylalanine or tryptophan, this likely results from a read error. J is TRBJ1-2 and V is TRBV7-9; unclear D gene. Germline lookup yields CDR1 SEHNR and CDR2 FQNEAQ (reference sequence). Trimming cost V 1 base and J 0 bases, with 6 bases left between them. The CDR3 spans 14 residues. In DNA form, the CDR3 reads TGTGCCAGCAGCTTAGTCGAGGCTAACTATGGCTACACCTAC. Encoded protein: CASSLVEANYGYTY.